Reported below is one T cell receptor beta chain. What antigen it recognizes has not been identified. No base qualities exist here, and no much larger clone lies one base off it. The data derive from a study of T cell responses to AZD1222 COVID-19 vaccine (TCRdb year 2021). Looking at the study overall: TCR sequencing covered roughly 230 trial participants: 200 to 210 given two doses of AZD1222 and about 26 given two doses of MenACWY control vaccine. Enrollment into the trials was organized by age into subgroups of 18-55, 56-69 and 70-plus years, and those subgroups contained about 160, 30 and 59 TCR-sequenced participants, respectively. What the research found in general, with its limitations: After two AZD1222 doses, both the breadth and the depth of spike-specific TCRs were significantly higher than at day 0 and than in MenACWY recipients. Vaccine-associated CD4 TCRs spanned the whole spike protein, with dominant responses in regions 160-218 and 743-854. Conclusions about previously exposed vaccinees are limited because only a handful of AZD1222 recipients were SARS-CoV-2 seropositive at baseline. Because no day 14 peak-response samples were available, repertoires were characterized only after the peak T cell response. In the small 56-69-year group, the increase in depth fell short of significance, most likely because of low power. Participants were mostly white British and included more females than males, and it was suggested by the authors that clonal diversity may have been underestimated. Epitopes outside the regions mutated in the B.1.351 and B.1.1.7 variants were reportedly recognized by nearly half of the unique spike-specific TCRs.

The CDR3 regions of human TCRbeta chains were analyzed by immunosequencing. As for how the authors treated the data: Repertoire TCRs were matched against a reference library of SARS-CoV-2-specific TCRs generated with the MIRA antigen-specificity platform. Breadth was defined as the fraction of unique TCRs that were SARS-CoV-2-associated. Depth was defined as the fraction of total T cells that were SARS-CoV-2-associated. Each spike-specific TCR was assigned to its reactive spike region and to a CD4 or CD8 class using the MIRA data. Log10-transformed breadth and depth values were compared by one-way ANOVA with Sidak's multiple comparisons tests. In TCRdb, the immuneACCESS table is reduced to in-frame sequences with V and J assigned. These tables do not hold every clone; where another copy was compared, an unresolved V gene accounts for under half, and the others remain unexplained. The DNA was the basis for D and trimming; V, J and clone size are from that table. The sample data list about 180,000 clones, and 70% to 90% of these were observed just once. Of the sample, 3.5% to 5.5% falls within the top ten clones.

The time point label of this sample denotes: about 28 days (+/-7) after the second vaccine dose. This sample's treatment or condition label indicates: meningococcal conjugate vaccine given as trial control. Vaccinee samples came from UK trials COV001 and COV002, including a single-blind randomized controlled phase 2/3 trial of AZD1222 (ChAdOx1 nCoV-19) in healthy adults. Trial participant PBMC samples were collected at day 0 and day 28 after the second dose for TCRbeta chain sequencing. The sample in question was peripheral blood, obtained 28 days after the second dose of the MenACWY control vaccine. This clonotype was obtained from an adult who received the MenACWY meningococcal vaccine as a control.

CDR3 region: CASSLAGTEAFF. The nucleotide sequence reads as follows: TGTGCCAGCAGCTTAGCAGGCACTGAAGCTTTCTTT. The chain couples TRBV11-1 to TRBJ1-1; the D gene is not confidently resolved. Between the V and J ends, shortened by 0 bases and 4 bases respectively, the junction contains 3 bases. As encoded in the germline V gene (reference sequence), CDR1 is SGHAT while CDR2 is FQDESV. From the cysteine through the phenylalanine, the CDR3 covers 12 amino acids. The entry retains the CDR3 DNA only, 36 bases that are in frame from base 1.